The T cell receptor (beta chain) described here comes from a study of Graves' ophthalmopathy and Graves' hyperthyroidism. Germline V lookup: CDR1 KGHDR, CDR2 SFDVKD. V was shortened by 3 bases and J by 3 bases, with 7 bases between the two germline ends. CDR3 size: 14 residues. This clonotype has a handful of counts. The antigen is undetermined. Amplification from RNA transcripts yielded the TCR beta CDR3 regions. The workflow started with a first-round RT-PCR run with HTBI primers and then moved on to a second-round multiplex PCR. In TCRdb, the multiplex PCR reads were re-called with MiXCR into one record per CDR3 protein. The top ten hold around 10% of the sample, which has 900,000 to 1,200,000 distinct CDR3 sequences, less than 45% seen once. Other autoimmune diseases, uncontrolled infections, pregnancy and lactation each led to patient exclusion. The study's findings and limits: Between ophthalmopathy and stable hyperthyroidism, a 13-signature model drew a separation with 87.88% sensitivity and roughly 80% specificity. Blood also carried most expanded thyroid clonotypes exceeding 0.001 frequency.

This TCR came from an adult man with Graves' hyperthyroidism. Sequencing input: peripheral blood or thyroid tissue (not recorded which). V is TRBV24-1 and J is TRBJ2-2, with a weak D call TRBD1 (5 bases). The CDR3 coding sequence is TGTGCCACCAGTGATCCAGGGTACACCGGGGAGCTGTTTTTT. Amino acid sequence: CATSDPGYTGELFF.